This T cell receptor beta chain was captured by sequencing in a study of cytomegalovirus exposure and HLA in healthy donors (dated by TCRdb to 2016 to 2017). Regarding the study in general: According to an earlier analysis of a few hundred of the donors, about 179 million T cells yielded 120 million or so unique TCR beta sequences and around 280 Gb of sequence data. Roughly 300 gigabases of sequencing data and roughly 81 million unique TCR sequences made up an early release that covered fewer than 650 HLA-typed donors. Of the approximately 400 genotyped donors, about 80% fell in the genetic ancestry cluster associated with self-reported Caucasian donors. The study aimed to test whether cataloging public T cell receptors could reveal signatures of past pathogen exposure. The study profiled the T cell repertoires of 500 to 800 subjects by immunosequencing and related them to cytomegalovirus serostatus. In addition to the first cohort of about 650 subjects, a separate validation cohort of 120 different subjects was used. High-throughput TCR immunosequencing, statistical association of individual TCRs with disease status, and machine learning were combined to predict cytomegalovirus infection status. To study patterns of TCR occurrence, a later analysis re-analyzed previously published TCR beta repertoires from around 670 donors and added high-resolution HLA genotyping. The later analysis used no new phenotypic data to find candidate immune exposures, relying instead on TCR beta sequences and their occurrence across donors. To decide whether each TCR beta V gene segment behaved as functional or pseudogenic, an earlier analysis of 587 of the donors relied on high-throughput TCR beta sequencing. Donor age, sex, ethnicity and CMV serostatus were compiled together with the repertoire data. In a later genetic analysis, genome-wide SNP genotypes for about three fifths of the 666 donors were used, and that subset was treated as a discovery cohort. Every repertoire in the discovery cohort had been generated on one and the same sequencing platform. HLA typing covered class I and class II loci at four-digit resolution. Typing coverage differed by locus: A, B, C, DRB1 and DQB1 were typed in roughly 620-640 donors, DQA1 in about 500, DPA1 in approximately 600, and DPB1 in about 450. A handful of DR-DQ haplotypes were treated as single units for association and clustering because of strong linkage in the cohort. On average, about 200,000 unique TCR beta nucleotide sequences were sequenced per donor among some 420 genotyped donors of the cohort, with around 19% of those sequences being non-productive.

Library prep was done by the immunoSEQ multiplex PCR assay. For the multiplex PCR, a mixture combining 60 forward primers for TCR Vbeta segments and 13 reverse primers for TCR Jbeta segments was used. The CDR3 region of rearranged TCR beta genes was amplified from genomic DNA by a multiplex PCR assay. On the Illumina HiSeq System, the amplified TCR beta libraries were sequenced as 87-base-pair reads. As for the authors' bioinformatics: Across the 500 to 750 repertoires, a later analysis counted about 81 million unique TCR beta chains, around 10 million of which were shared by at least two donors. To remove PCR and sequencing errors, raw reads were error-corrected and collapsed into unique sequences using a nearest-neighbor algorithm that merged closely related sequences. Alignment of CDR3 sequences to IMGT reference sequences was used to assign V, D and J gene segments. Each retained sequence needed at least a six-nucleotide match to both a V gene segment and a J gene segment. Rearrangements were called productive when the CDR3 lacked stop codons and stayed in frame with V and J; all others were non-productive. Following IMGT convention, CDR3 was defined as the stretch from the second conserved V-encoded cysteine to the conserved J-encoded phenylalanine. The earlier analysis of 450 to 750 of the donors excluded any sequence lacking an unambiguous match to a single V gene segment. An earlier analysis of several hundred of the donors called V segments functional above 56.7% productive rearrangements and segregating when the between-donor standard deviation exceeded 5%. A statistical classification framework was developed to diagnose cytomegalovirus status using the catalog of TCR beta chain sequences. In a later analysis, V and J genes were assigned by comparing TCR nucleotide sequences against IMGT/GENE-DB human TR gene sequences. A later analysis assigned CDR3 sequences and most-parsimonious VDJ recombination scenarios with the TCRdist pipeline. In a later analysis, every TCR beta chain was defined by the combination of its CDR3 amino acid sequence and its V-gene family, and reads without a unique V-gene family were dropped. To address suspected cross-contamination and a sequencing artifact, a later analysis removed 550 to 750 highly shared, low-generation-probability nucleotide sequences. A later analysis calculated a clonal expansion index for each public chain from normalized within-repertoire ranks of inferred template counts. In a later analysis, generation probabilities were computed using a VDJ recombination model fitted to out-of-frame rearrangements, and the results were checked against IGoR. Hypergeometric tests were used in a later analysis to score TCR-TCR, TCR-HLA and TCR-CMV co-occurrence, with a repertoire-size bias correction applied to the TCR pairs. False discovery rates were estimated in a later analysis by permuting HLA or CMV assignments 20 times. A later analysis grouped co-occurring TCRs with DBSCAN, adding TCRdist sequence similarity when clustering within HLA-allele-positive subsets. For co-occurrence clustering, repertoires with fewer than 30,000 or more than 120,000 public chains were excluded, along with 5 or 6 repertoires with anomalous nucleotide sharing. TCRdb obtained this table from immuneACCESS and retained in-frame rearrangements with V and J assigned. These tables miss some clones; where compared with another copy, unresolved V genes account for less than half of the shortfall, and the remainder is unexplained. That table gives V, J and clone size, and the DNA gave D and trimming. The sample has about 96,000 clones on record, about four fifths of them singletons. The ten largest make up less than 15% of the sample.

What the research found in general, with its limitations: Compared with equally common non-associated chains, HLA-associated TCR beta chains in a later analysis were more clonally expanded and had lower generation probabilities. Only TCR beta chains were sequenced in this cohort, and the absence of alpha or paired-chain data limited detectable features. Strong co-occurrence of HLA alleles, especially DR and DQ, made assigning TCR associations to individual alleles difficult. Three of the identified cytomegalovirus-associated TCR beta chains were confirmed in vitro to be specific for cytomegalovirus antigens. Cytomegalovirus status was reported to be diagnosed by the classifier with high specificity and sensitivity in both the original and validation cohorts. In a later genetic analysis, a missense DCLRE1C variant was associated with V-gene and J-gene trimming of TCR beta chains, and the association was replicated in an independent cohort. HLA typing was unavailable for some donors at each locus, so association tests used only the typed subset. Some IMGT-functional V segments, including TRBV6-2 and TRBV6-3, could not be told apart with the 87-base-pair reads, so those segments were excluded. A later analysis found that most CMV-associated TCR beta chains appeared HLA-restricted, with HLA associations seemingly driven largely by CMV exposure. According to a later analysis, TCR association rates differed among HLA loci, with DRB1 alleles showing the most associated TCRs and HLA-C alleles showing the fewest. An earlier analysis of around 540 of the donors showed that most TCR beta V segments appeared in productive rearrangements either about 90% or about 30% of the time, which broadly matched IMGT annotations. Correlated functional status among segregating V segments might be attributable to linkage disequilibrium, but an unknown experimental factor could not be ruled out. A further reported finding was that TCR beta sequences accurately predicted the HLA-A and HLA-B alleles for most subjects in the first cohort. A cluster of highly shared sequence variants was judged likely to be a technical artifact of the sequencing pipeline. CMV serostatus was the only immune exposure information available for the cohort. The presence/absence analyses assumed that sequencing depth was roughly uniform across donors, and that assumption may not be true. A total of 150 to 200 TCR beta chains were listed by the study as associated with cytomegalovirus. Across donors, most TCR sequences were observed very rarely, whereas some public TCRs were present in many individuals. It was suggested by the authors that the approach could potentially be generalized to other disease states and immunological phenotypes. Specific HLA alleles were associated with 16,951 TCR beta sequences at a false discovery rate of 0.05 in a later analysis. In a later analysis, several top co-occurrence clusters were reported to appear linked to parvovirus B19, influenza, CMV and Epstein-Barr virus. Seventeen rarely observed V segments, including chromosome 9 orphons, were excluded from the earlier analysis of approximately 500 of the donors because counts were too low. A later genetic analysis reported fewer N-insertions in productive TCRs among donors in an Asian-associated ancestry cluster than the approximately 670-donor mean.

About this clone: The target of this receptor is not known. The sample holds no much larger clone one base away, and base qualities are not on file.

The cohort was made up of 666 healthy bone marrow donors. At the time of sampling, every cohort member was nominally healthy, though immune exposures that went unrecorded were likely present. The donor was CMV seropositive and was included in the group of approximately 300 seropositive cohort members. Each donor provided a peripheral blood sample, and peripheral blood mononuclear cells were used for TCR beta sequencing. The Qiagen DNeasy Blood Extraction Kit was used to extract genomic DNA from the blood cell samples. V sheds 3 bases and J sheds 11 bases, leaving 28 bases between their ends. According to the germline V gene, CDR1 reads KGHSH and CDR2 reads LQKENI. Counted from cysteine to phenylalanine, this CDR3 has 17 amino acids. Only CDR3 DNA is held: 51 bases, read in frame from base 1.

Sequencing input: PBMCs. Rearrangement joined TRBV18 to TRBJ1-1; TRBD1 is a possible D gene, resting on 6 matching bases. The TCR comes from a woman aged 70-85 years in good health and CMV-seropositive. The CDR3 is CASSPANRVQDAQGAFF. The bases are TGTGCCAGCTCACCGGCGAACAGGGTCCAGGATGCTCAGGGGGCTTTCTTT.